Listed below are T cell receptor beta chains from one sample, sequenced in a study of long-term antiretroviral therapy in people with HIV. Clones were read by immunoSEQ multiplex PCR, and TCRdb kept only the in-frame ones, dropping some. The sample shows roughly 29,000 clones, 95% of them seen only once. The input for sequencing was unsorted PBMCs, taken 5.3 years after starting antiretroviral therapy. These receptors all come from a man aged 25 to 40 with HIV. Both conserved end residues are part of each CDR3.

J gene	V gene	CDR3 protein
TRBJ2-7	TRBV6-6	CASSSPQGIGEQYF
TRBJ2-1	TRBV10-3	CAISAGLAGNLNEQFF
TRBJ1-2	TRBV23-1	CASSQSRGLMGTGGSGGYTF
TRBJ2-7	TRBV7-8	CASSLGRRGTYEQYF
TRBJ2-2	TRBV6-1	CASSLITGNTGELFF
TRBJ1-1	TRBV7-2	CASSRTAHNTEAFF
TRBJ2-1	TRBV5-6	CASSSPGGKGNEQFF
TRBJ1-1	TRBV7-2	CASSLSTRNTEAFF
TRBJ2-1	TRBV5-1	CASSPNRDRRFF
TRBJ1-2	TRBV11-2	CASSLGQSMYGYTF
TRBJ2-3	TRBV30	CAWSRDDTDTQYF
TRBJ2-2	TRBV29-1	CSVPGGRRTGELFF
TRBJ1-1	TRBV7-9	CASSLVEGNTEAFF
TRBJ1-2	TRBV6-6	CASTGNPYDGYTF
TRBJ2-1	TRBV30	CAWRVSGFSYNEQFF
TRBJ2-3	TRBV25-1	CASSARGGLTDTQYF
TRBJ2-3	TRBV5-4	CASSSEIAGGPSDAQYF
TRBJ1-2	TRBV12-5	CASGLVLGQSVNGYTF
TRBJ2-1	TRBV6-1	CASSEVGRTGVPRPYNEQFF
TRBJ1-4	TRBV5-4	CASSPTPQITNEKLFF
TRBJ1-5	TRBV27	CASSLRGDQPQHF
TRBJ2-2	TRBV13	CASSLGLAGASGELFF
TRBJ1-4	TRBV7-9	CASSSRREGNEKLFF
TRBJ2-7	TRBV9	CASSVGTGLIYEQYF
TRBJ2-1	TRBV9	CASSVRPDPQRTEQFF
TRBJ1-1	TRBV4-2	CASSQDRYSNTEAFF
TRBJ2-1	TRBV9	CASTSRWDEQFF